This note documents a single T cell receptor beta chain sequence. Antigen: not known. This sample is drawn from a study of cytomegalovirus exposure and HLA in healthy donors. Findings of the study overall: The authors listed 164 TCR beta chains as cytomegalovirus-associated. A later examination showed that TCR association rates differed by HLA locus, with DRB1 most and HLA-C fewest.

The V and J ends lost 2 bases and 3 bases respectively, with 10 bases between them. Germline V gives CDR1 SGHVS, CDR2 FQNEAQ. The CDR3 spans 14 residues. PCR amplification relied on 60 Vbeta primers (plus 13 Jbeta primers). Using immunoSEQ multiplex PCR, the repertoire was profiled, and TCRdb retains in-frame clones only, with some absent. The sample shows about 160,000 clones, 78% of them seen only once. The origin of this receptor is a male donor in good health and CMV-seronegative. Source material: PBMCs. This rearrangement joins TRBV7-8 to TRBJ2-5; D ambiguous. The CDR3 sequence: CASSLSLLEETQYF. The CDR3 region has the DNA TGTGCCAGCAGCTTATCCCTCCTAGAAGAGACCCAGTACTTC.